These T cell receptor beta chains were read from a single sample in a study of control samples from healthy donors and cancer patients. The repertoire was sequenced with immunoSEQ multiplex PCR; TCRdb's copy has only in-frame clones and lacks some. The sample has about 58,000 clones; roughly 86% are singletons. Sequences were obtained from PBMCs. The receptor source for this set is a woman aged 55-69 years with lung cancer. Each CDR3 is given with its conserved first and last residue. A D gene is named only where the DNA matches it firmly. Clone size is not always given. Where it is, it says once, few, many or a class for expanded clones.

cdr3_nt cdr3_aa d_call clone_size j_call v_call
TGTGCCAGCAGCGTAAGCGGGAGGCGCTCCTACGAGCAGTACTTC CASSVSGRRSYEQYF TRBD2 once TRBJ2-7 TRBV6-5
TGTGCCAGCAGCTTAGAATGGGGCGGATACACCGGGGAGCTGTTTTTT CASSLEWGGYTGELFF - - TRBJ2-2 TRBV11-1
TGTGCCAGCAGTTCTAGGGAGGATCAGCCCCAGCATTTT CASSSREDQPQHF - - TRBJ1-5 TRBV12-3/TRBV12-4
TGTGCCAGCAGGGTGACTAGCGGAGGTGCTGGCTCTTACAATGAGCAGTTCTTC CASRVTSGGAGSYNEQFF TRBD2 few TRBJ2-1 TRBV7-8
TGTGCCAGCAGCTTAAGTCGACAGGGGGCAATAATGAACACTGAAGCTTTCTTT CASSLSRQGAIMNTEAFF TRBD1 once TRBJ1-1 TRBV5-6
TGTGCCAGCAGCGGAATCCTAGCGGGGAGCTCCTACGAGCAGTACTTC CASSGILAGSSYEQYF TRBD2 - TRBJ2-7 TRBV5-5
TGTGCCAGCAGCCTGGGCAGCGGCAGGGAAAAACTGTTTTTT CASSLGSGREKLFF - - TRBJ1-4 TRBV9
TGCGCCAGCAGCTTGGAAGGGCGCAATTCACCCCTCCACTTT CASSLEGRNSPLHF - - TRBJ1-6 TRBV5-1
TGTGCCAGCAGCCAAGCTATGGGGGCTCGCGCCAAAAACATTCAGTACTTC CASSQAMGARAKNIQYF - few TRBJ2-4 TRBV14
TGTGCCAGTAGTATAAACGTCGACAGGGGAGCTTTCTTT CASSINVDRGAFF TRBD1 - TRBJ1-1 TRBV19
TGTGCCAGCAGTGTTAGCGAAGCCTACAATGAGCAGTTCTTC CASSVSEAYNEQFF - - TRBJ2-1 TRBV3-1/TRBV3-2
TGCGCCAGCAGCGTAGACGTCACAGATACGCAGTATTTT CASSVDVTDTQYF - once TRBJ2-3 TRBV5-1
TGTGCCAGCAGCTTACTGACAGGTACGTGGACTGAAGCTTTCTTT CASSLLTGTWTEAFF - - TRBJ1-1 TRBV7-2
TGTGCCACCGGGACTAGCGGGAGAGCCCTCTCCTACGAGCAGTACTTC CATGTSGRALSYEQYF TRBD2 - TRBJ2-7 TRBV19
TGCGCCAGCAGCCAAGAACACGCGCAGTTCTTC CASSQEHAQFF - - TRBJ2-1 TRBV4-1
TGTGCCAGCAGAGCTGGGGGAGCGGGAGTCTCCTACGAGCAGTACTTC CASRAGGAGVSYEQYF TRBD2 - TRBJ2-7 TRBV28
TGTGCCAGCAGCATAATGATAGCCCGGGGCACCGGGGAGCTGTTTTTT CASSIMIARGTGELFF - - TRBJ2-2 TRBV7-8
TGTGCCAGCTCCCCAGGCTCGGACCGGAGAAACACCATATATTTT CASSPGSDRRNTIYF - - TRBJ1-3 TRBV18
TGTGCCAGCAGCCAAGATCAGCGGAGGGGCCATGGCTACACCTTC CASSQDQRRGHGYTF - - TRBJ1-2 TRBV3-1/TRBV3-2
TGTGCCAGCAGCTTGTGGGGGGCTGGCGAAAAACTGTTTTTT CASSLWGAGEKLFF - - TRBJ1-4 TRBV5-6